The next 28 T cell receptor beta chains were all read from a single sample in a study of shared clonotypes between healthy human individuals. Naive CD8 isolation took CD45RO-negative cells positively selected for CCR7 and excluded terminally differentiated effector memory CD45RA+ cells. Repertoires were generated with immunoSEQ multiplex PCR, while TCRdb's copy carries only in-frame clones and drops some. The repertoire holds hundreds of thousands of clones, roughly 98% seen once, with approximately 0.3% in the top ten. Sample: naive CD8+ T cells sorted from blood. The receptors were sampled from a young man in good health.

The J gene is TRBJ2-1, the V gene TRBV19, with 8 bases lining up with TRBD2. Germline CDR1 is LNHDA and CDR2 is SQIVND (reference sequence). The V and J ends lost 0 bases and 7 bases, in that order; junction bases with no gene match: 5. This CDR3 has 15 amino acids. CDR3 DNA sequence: TGTGCCAGTAGTATAGATTCCGGGAGGGGTAATGAGCAGTTCTTC. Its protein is CASSIDSGRGNEQFF.

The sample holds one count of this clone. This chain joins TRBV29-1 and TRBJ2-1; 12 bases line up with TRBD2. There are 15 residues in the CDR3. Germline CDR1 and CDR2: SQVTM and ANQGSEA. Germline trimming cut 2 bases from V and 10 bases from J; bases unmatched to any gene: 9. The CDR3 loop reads CSVELAGGPEEEQFF. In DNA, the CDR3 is TGCAGCGTTGAACTAGCGGGAGGGCCTGAGGAAGAGCAGTTCTTC.

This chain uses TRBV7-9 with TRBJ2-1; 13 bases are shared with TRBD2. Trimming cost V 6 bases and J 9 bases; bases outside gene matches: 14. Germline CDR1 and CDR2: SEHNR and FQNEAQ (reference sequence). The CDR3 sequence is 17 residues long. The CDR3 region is CASSQWTGTSGKGEQFF. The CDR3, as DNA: TGTGCCAGCAGTCAATGGACGGGGACTAGCGGGAAGGGTGAGCAGTTCTTC. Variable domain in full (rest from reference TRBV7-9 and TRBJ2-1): DTGVSQNPRHKITKRGQNVTFRCDPISEHNRLYWYRQTLGQGPEFLTYFQNEAQLEKSRLLSDRFSAERPKGSFSTLEIQRTEQGDSAMYLCASSQWTGTSGKGEQFFGPGTRLTVL.

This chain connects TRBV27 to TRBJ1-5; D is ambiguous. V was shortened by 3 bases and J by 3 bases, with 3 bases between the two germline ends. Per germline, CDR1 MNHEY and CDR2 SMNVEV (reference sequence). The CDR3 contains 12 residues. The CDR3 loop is CASSFHNQPQHF. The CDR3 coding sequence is TGTGCCAGCAGTTTCCACAATCAGCCCCAGCATTTT.

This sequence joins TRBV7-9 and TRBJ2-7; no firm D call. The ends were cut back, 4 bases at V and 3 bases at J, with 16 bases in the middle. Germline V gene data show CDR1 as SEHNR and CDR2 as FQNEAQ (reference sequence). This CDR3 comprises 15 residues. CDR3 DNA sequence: TGTGCCAGCAGCTCCCCTCGCCGGGCGGTCTACGAGCAGTACTTC. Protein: CASSSPRRAVYEQYF.

CDR3 in amino acids: CASSQKTGGGTEAFF. The DNA of the CDR3 is TGCGCCAGCAGCCAAAAGACAGGGGGAGGGACTGAAGCTTTCTTT. The rearrangement uses TRBV4-1 and TRBJ1-1; TRBD1 matches 9 bases. Per germline, CDR1 MGHRA and CDR2 YSYEKL. The CDR3 is 15 amino acids. Trimming cost V 2 bases and J 5 bases; bases outside gene matches: 6.

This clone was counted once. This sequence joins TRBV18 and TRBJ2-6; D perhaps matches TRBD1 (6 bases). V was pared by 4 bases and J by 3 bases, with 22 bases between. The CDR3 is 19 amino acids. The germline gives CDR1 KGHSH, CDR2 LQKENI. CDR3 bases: TGTGCCAGCTCACGCGCCCCAGGGGCGGGTTCGGATGGGGCCAACGTCCTGACTTTC. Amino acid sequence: CASSRAPGAGSDGANVLTF.

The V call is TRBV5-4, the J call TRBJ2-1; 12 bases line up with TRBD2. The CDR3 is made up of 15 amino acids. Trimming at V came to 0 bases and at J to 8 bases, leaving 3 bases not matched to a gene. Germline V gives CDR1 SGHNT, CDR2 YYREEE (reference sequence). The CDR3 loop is CASSLGLAGEDEQFF. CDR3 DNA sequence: TGTGCCAGCAGCTTGGGACTAGCGGGAGAAGATGAGCAGTTCTTC.

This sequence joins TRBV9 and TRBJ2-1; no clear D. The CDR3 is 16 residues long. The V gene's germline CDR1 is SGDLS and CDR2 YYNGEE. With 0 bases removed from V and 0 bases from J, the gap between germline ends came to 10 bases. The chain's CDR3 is CASSVVQASSYNEQFF. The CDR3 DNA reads TGTGCCAGCAGCGTAGTGCAGGCTAGCTCCTACAATGAGCAGTTCTTC.

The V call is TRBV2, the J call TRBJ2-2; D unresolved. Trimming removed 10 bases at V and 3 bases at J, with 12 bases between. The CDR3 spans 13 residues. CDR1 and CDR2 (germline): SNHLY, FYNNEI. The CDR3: CAMIFADTGELFF. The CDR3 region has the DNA TGTGCCATGATTTTCGCGGACACCGGGGAGCTGTTTTTT.

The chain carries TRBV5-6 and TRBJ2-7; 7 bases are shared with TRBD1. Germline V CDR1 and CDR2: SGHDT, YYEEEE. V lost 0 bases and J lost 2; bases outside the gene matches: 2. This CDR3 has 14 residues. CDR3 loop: CASSLEGQTYEQYF. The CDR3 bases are TGTGCCAGCAGCTTGGAGGGACAGACCTACGAGCAGTACTTC.

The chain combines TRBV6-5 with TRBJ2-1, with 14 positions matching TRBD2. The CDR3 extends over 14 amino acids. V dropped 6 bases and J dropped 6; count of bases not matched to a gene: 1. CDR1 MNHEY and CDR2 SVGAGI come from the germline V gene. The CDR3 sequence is CASSGTSGSNEQFF. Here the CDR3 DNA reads TGTGCCAGCAGCGGGACTAGCGGGAGCAATGAGCAGTTCTTC.

CDR3 coding DNA: TGTGCCTGGAGTGCCCAGATATACAATGAGCAGTTCTTC. Translated: CAWSAQIYNEQFF. V and J are TRBV30 and TRBJ2-1; D is uncertain. Germline-derived CDR1 and CDR2 are GTSNPN and SVGIG (reference sequence). Trimming removed 1 base from V and 4 bases from J, with 8 bases in between. The CDR3 runs to 13 residues.

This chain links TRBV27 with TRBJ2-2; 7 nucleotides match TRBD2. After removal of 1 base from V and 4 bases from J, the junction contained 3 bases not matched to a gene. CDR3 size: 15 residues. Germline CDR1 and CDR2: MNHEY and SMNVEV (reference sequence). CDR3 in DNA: TGTGCCAGCAGTTTATTAGGGGAGGGCACCGGGGAGCTGTTTTTT. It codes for CASSLLGEGTGELFF.

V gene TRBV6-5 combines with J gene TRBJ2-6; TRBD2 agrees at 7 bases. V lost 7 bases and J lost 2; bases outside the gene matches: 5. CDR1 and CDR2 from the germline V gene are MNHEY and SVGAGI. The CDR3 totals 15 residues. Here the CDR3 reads CASTNRGAGANVLTF. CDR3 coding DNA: TGTGCCAGCACTAATCGGGGGGCTGGGGCCAACGTCCTGACTTTC.

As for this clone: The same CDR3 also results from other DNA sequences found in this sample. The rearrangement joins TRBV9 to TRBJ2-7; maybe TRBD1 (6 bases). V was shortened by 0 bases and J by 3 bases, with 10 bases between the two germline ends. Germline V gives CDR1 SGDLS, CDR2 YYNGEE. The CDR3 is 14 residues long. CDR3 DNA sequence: TGTGCCAGCAGCGTAGTAGCAGGGGACTACGAGCAGTACTTC. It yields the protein CASSVVAGDYEQYF.

The CDR3 region has the DNA TGTGCCAGCAGCGTCGGAGACAGGGGGCGCGACGAGCAGTACTTC. Its protein is CASSVGDRGRDEQYF. This chain uses TRBV9 with TRBJ2-7, with 10 positions matching TRBD1. The CDR3 contains 15 residues. The V gene end was trimmed by 2 bases and the J gene end by 5 bases; junction bases not matched to a gene: 7. Germline values: CDR1 SGDLS, CDR2 YYNGEE.

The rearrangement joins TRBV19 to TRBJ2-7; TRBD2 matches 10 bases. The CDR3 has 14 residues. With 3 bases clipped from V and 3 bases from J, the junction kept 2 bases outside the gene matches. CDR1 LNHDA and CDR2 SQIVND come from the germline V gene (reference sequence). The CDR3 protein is CASSISSGSYEQYF. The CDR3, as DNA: TGTGCCAGTAGTATTTCTAGCGGGAGCTACGAGCAGTACTTC.

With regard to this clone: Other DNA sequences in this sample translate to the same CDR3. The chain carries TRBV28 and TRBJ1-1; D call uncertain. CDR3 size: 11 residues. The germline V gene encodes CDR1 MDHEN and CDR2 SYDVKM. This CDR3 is CAAGRNTEAFF. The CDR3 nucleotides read TGTGCTGCAGGCAGAAACACTGAAGCTTTCTTT. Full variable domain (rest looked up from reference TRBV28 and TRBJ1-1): DVKVTQSSRYLVKRTGEKVFLECVQDMDHENMFWYRQDPGLGLRLIYFSYDVKMKEKGDIPEGYSVSREKKERFSLILESASTNQTSMYLCAAGRNTEAFFGQGTRLTVV.

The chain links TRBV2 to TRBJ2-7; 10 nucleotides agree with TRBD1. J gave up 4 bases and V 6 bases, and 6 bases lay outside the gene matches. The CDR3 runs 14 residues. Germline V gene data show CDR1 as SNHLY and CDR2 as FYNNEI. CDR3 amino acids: CASRYDRGLYEQYF. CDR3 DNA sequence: TGTGCCAGCAGGTACGACAGGGGGCTGTACGAGCAGTACTTC.

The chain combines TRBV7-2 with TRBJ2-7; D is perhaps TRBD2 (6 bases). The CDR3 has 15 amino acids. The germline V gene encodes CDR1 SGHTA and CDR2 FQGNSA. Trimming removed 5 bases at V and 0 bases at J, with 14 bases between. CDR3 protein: CASSASGSSSYEQYF. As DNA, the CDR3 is TGTGCCAGCAGCGCCAGCGGGTCCAGCTCCTACGAGCAGTACTTC.

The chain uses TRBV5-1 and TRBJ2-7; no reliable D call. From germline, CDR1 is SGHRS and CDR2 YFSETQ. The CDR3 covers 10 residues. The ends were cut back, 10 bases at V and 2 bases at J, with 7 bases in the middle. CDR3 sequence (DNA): TGCGCCGGGCTAGCCTACGAGCAGTACTTC. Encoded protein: CAGLAYEQYF.

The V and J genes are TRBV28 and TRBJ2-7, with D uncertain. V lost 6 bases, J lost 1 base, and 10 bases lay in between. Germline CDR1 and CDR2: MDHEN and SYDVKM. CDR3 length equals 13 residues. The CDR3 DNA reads TGTGCCAGCAGCGAGGACGGTTCCTACGAGCAGTACTTC. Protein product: CASSEDGSYEQYF.

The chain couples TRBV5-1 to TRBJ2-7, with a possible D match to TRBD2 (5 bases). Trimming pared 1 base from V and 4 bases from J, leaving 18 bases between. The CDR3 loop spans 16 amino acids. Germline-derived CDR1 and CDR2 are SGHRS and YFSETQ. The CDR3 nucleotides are TGCGCCAGCAGCTTGCCCACCTCGGGGAAGGTTTACGAGCAGTACTTC. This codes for CASSLPTSGKVYEQYF.

CDR3 residues: CASSTGRGTPYTDTQYF. Here the CDR3 DNA reads TGTGCCAGCAGCACAGGTCGCGGGACACCCTACACAGATACGCAGTATTTT. The chain carries TRBV5-6 and TRBJ2-3; D is possibly TRBD1 or TRBD2 (6 bases each). Between the trimmed V and J ends, which lost 4 bases and 2 bases, there was a span of 20 bases. Germline loops: CDR1 SGHDT, CDR2 YYEEEE. CDR3 length equals 17 residues.

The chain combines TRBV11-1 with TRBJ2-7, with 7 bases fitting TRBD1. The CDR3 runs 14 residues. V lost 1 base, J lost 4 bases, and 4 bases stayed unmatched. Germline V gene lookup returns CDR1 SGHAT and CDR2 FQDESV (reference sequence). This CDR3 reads CASSLGTGGYEQYF. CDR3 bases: TGTGCCAGCAGCTTAGGGACAGGCGGTTACGAGCAGTACTTC.

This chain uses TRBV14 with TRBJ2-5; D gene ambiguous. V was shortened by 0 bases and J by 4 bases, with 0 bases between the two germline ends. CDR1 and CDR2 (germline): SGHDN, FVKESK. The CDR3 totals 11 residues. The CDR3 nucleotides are TGTGCCAGCAGCCAAGAAGAGACCCAGTACTTC. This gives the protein CASSQEETQYF.

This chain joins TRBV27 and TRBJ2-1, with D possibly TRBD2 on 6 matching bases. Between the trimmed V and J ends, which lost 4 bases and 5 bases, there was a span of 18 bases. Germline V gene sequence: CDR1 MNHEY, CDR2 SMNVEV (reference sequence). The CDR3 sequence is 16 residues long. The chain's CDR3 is CASSSLAAPRNNEQFF. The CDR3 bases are TGTGCCAGCAGTTCTTTAGCGGCCCCGAGAAACAATGAGCAGTTCTTC.